Following are 22 T cell receptor beta chains from one sample sequenced in a study of low-dose radiotherapy and immunotherapy resistance in tumors. TRAV and TRBV primers primed cDNA for both TCRalpha and TCRbeta. Amplification of TCRs used a constant-region primer and V-primer adapter for roughly 20 PCR cycles. TCRdb redid the calling of the reads with MiXCR, one entry per CDR3 protein. The data contain 35,000 to 50,000 distinct CDR3 sequences, roughly 31% of them singletons. Time point: before trial treatment. Here the sequenced sample was PBMCs, taken before treatment. All receptors come from a male donor with gallbladder cancer.

This clonotype was recorded a few times. The chain has TRBV27 and TRBJ2-3, with 8 bases fitting TRBD2. Trimming cost V 7 bases and J 6 bases; bases outside gene matches: 12. There are 15 residues in the CDR3. CDR1 and CDR2 from the germline V gene are MNHEY and SMNVEV (reference sequence). CDR3 in amino acids: CASTTGRAQRDTQYF. The DNA for the CDR3 is TGTGCCAGCACTACCGGGAGGGCCCAGAGGGATACGCAGTATTTT.

V usage is TRBV5-1 and J usage is TRBJ2-5; perhaps TRBD1 as D (5 bases). The germline CDR1 and CDR2 sequences are SGHRS and YFSETQ. Trimming removed 2 bases at V and 5 bases at J, with 10 bases between. The CDR3 is 13 residues long. The CDR3 spells CASSFGAGETQYF. CDR3 DNA sequence: TGCGCCAGCAGCTTTGGGGCTGGGGAGACCCAGTACTTC.

This clonotype was counted ten times or more. This chain connects TRBV7-2 to TRBJ2-1; D is perhaps TRBD2 (6 bases). With 2 bases removed from V and 4 bases from J, the gap between germline ends came to 12 bases. Germline V gene lookup returns CDR1 SGHTA and CDR2 FQGNSA. CDR3 length: 15 residues. Here the CDR3 reads CASSLTFGTYNEQFF. In DNA, the CDR3 is TGTGCCAGCAGCTTAACTTTCGGGACTTACAATGAGCAGTTCTTC.

The chain couples TRBV9 to TRBJ2-1; 16 positions agree with TRBD2. Germline V gene lookup returns CDR1 SGDLS and CDR2 YYNGEE. The CDR3 covers 18 residues. V trimming: 4 bases; J trimming: 4 bases; junction bases outside the gene matches: 8. The CDR3 spells CASSLGLAGGHWYNEQFF. For the CDR3, the DNA is TGTGCCAGCAGCCTGGGACTAGCGGGGGGGCATTGGTACAATGAGCAGTTCTTC.

There are many counts of this clonotype. V and J are TRBV18 and TRBJ1-6, with a tentative D call TRBD1 (6 bases). The CDR3 runs 15 residues. Germline lookup yields CDR1 KGHSH and CDR2 LQKENI. Between the trimmed V and J ends, which lost 0 bases and 8 bases, there was a span of 11 bases. The DNA for the CDR3 is TGTGCCAGCTCACCACCCCAGGGGAGAGATTCACCCCTCCACTTT. It specifies CASSPPQGRDSPLHF.

This clonotype was recorded many times. The chain couples TRBV20-1 to TRBJ2-1; possible D gene TRBD1, 5 bases. V lost 6 bases, J lost 4 bases, and 19 bases lay in between. The CDR3 length is 15 residues. Germline CDR1 DFQATT, CDR2 SNEGSKA (reference sequence). CDR3 nucleotide sequence: TGCAGTGCCAGGGAACCCCCAGGCTCATACAATGAGCAGTTCTTC. Translation gives CSAREPPGSYNEQFF.

The table lists this clonotype with many counts. The chain carries TRBV25-1 and TRBJ2-3; either TRBD1 or TRBD2 may fit D (5 bases each). This CDR3 region has 12 residues. V lost 1 base and J 6 bases, leaving 5 bases between the germline ends. Germline V lookup: CDR1 MGHDK, CDR2 SYGVNS. CDR3 sequence (DNA): TGTGCCAGCAGTGAATGGGGGGATACGCAGTATTTT. Translating it yields CASSEWGDTQYF.

The sample holds a few counts of this clonotype. V usage is TRBV5-1 and J usage is TRBJ2-7, with D possibly called TRBD1 or TRBD2 (5 bases each). The CDR3 extends over 16 amino acids. Trimming took 0 bases from V and 5 from J, leaving 18 bases between them. Germline V gene lookup returns CDR1 SGHRS and CDR2 YFSETQ. CDR3 in DNA: TGCGCCAGCAGCTTGGTCGCGAGGGGTCCTAAGCACGAGCAGTACTTC. It yields the protein CASSLVARGPKHEQYF.

This clonotype was seen at least ten times. This chain links TRBV7-8 with TRBJ2-1, with 7 bases matching TRBD2. The germline V gene encodes CDR1 SGHVS and CDR2 FQNEAQ. V was clipped by 2 bases and J by 5 bases; unmatched bases: 9. The CDR3 is 16 residues long. CDR3 residues: CASSLSRAGMNNEQFF. CDR3 bases: TGTGCCAGCAGCTTATCCAGAGCGGGGATGAACAATGAGCAGTTCTTC.

There are many counts of this clonotype. The chain links TRBV21-1 to TRBJ2-2; the table names TRBD2, a call not compared with the DNA. TRBV21-1 is marked as a pseudogene. The CDR3 contains 17 residues. CDR3 protein: CASSKGRAQGETGELFF. The CDR3 bases are TGTGCCAGCAGCAAGGGACGGGCCCAGGGTGAGACCGGGGAGCTGTTTTTT.

At least ten counts were recorded for this clonotype. The V call is TRBV28, the J call TRBJ2-7; 10 nucleotides align to TRBD1. This CDR3 region has 15 residues. Germline V gene data show CDR1 as MDHEN and CDR2 as SYDVKM. J gave up 10 bases and V 2 bases, and 11 bases lay outside the gene matches. CDR3 nucleotide sequence: TGTGCCAGCAGTTTACCCCCGGGACAGGGGTTGCTACAGTACTTC. As protein: CASSLPPGQGLLQYF.

This clonotype was counted many times. This chain links TRBV20-1 with TRBJ2-1; 14 nucleotides align to TRBD2. Per the germline V gene, CDR1 is DFQATT and CDR2 is SNEGSKA (reference sequence). This CDR3 has 16 residues. J lost 6 bases, V lost 2 bases, and 6 bases had no gene match. CDR3 sequence: CSARSGLAGAGNEQFF. Written as DNA, the CDR3 is TGCAGTGCTAGATCGGGACTAGCGGGAGCCGGCAATGAGCAGTTCTTC.

Ten or more counts support this clonotype. This chain connects TRBV6-2 or TRBV6-3 to TRBJ2-1; D perhaps matches TRBD2 (6 bases). CDR1 MNHEY and CDR2 SVGEGT come from the germline V gene. V lost 0 bases and J 6 bases, leaving 15 bases between the germline ends. CDR3 size: 16 residues. The CDR3 sequence: CASSYSWTTPSNEQFF. DNA for the CDR3: TGTGCCAGCAGTTACTCGTGGACTACCCCCTCCAATGAGCAGTTCTTC.

This chain connects TRBV5-4 to TRBJ2-5; the match to TRBD1 covers 7 bases. The CDR3 has 15 residues. V was pared by 0 bases and J by 6 bases, with 8 bases of the junction left unmatched. Germline V CDR1 and CDR2: SGHNT, YYREEE (reference sequence). CDR3 amino acids: CASSLGLTGEQTQYF. In DNA form, the CDR3 reads TGTGCCAGCAGCTTGGGACTCACAGGGGAACAGACCCAGTACTTC.

Turning to this clonotype: One base separates it from a far larger clone, so it is likely a read error. This rearrangement joins TRBV7-2 to TRBJ2-7; 11 bases line up with TRBD2. Germline CDR1 reads SGHTA; CDR2 reads FQGNSA. The CDR3 length is 22 residues. The J segment lost 7 bases and the V segment lost 2 bases, leaving 28 bases of the junction unmatched. CDR3 coding DNA: TGTGCCAGCAGCTTAAGGCCCCGACAGGCCTTTACTAGCGGGAGCCCCCACAATGAGCAGTACTTC. Protein product: CASSLRPRQAFTSGSPHNEQYF.

This clonotype is medium-sized. The rearrangement uses TRBV28 and TRBJ2-7, with 8 bases identical to TRBD2. Germline V gene data show CDR1 as MDHEN and CDR2 as SYDVKM. Germline trimming cut 6 bases from V and 6 bases from J; bases unmatched to any gene: 13. There are 15 residues in the CDR3. Here the CDR3 DNA reads TGTGCCAGCAGGGAGGGAAGCGGGAGCTATTCCGAGCAGTACTTC. Its translation is CASREGSGSYSEQYF.

The rearrangement links TRBV5-6 to TRBJ2-3; 10 positions match TRBD2. Losses at the gene ends were 5 bases for V and 6 bases for J; bases not matched to a gene: 9. This CDR3 is built from 15 residues. Per the germline V gene, CDR1 is SGHDT and CDR2 is YYEEEE. The CDR3 nucleotides are TGTGCCAGCAGTCCAATGGGGACTAGCGATGATACGCAGTATTTT. It is translated as CASSPMGTSDDTQYF. Based on the CDR3 plus reference TRBV5-6 and TRBJ2-3, the full variable domain is DAGVTQSPTHLIKTRGQQVTLRCSPKSGHDTVSWYQQALGQGPQFIFQYYEEEERQRGNFPDRFSGHQFPNYSSELNVNALLLGDSALYLCASSPMGTSDDTQYFGPGTRLTVL.

Ten or more counts support this clonotype. J is TRBJ2-5 and V is TRBV5-1; TRBD1 matches at 7 bases. The CDR3 is 13 amino acids. The V segment lost 1 base and the J segment 3 bases; nucleotides outside the gene matches: 0. Germline V gene sequence: CDR1 SGHRS, CDR2 YFSETQ. The chain's CDR3 is CASSLTGEETQYF. For the CDR3, the DNA is TGCGCCAGCAGCTTGACAGGGGAAGAGACCCAGTACTTC.

This clonotype was recorded many times. The rearrangement joins TRBV19 to TRBJ2-7, with TRBD1 as a possible D gene (5 bases). V dropped 10 bases and J dropped 0 bases, with 16 bases sitting between them. Germline V gives CDR1 LNHDA, CDR2 SQIVND (reference sequence). The CDR3 extends over 14 amino acids. CDR3 DNA sequence: TGTGCCAAGCTGCTGACAGCTTCCTCCTACGAGCAGTACTTC. Translating it yields CAKLLTASSYEQYF.

As concerns this clonotype: It is unclear where the CDR3 begins or ends on the DNA, so no DNA is shown, and the CDR3 is as TCRdb lists it. V gene TRBV6-1 combines with J gene TRBJ2-2; the D segment call TRBD1 is taken from the table without a DNA check. A total of 16 residues make up the CDR3, ends included. From germline, CDR1 is MNHNS and CDR2 SASEGT. The CDR3 sequence: CASTLGGSNTGELFFF.

This clonotype was counted ten times or more. The genes are TRBV11-2 and TRBJ1-1, with 7 bases that match TRBD1. CDR3 size: 16 residues. After removal of 0 bases from V and 5 bases from J, the junction contained 9 bases not matched to a gene. CDR1 SGHAT and CDR2 FQNNGV come from the germline V gene. The CDR3 bases are TGTGCCAGCAGCTTAGATACCCCCAGGGGGAAGACTGAAGCTTTCTTT. Protein product: CASSLDTPRGKTEAFF.

V gene TRBV2 combines with J gene TRBJ2-5; TRBD2 agrees at 15 bases. The V gene's germline CDR1 is SNHLY and CDR2 FYNNEI. CDR3 size: 18 residues. After removal of 3 bases from V and 0 bases from J, the junction contained 5 bases not matched to a gene. The CDR3 is CASSEGLAGGTYQETQYF. CDR3 sequence (DNA): TGTGCCAGCAGTGAGGGACTAGCGGGAGGAACGTACCAAGAGACCCAGTACTTC.